Listed below are T cell receptor beta chains from one sample, sequenced in a study of graft-versus-host responses after intestinal transplantation. TCRdb's copy holds only in-frame clones and misses some; the assay was immunoSEQ multiplex PCR. The sample lists approximately 60,000 clones, under 90% occurring once. This specimen consisted of ileum tissue, obtained 350 to 400 days after transplant. The origin of the receptors is a human patient who received an intestinal transplant, so some T cells may come from the graft donor. CDR3s include the opening cysteine and the closing phenylalanine or tryptophan. D genes are given only for firm matches. Not every row has a clone size; where given, it reads once, few, many or a size class.

j_call	clone_size	v_call	d_call	cdr3_nt	cdr3_aa
TRBJ2-5	.	TRBV2	TRBD2	TGTGCCAGCAGGCTACTAGCGGGGGAGGAGACCCAGTACTTC	CASRLLAGEETQYF
TRBJ1-1	.	TRBV11-1	.	TGTGCCAGCAGCTCTGGACGGGGCGAAGCTTTCTTT	CASSSGRGEAFF
TRBJ2-2	.	TRBV9	TRBD1	TGTGCCAGCAGCCTCGGACAGGGGTCGAACACCGGGGAGCTGTTTTTT	CASSLGQGSNTGELFF
TRBJ2-5	.	TRBV5-1	.	TGCGCCAGCAGCTTGCGACTTAGGGGGCAAGAGACCCAGTACTTC	CASSLRLRGQETQYF
TRBJ1-5	.	TRBV6-1	.	TGTGCCAGCAGTTATGGTGGGGGTCAGCCCCAGCATTTT	CASSYGGGQPQHF
TRBJ2-7	.	TRBV6-6	.	TGTGCCAGCAGCCCAGGGATTTACGAGCAGTACTTC	CASSPGIYEQYF
TRBJ1-3	.	TRBV2	.	TGTGCCAGCAGTGAGACGTCATTTGGGTACGGGTCTGGAAACACCATATATTTT	CASSETSFGYGSGNTIYF
TRBJ2-7	few	TRBV7-9	TRBD1	TGTGCCAGCAGCTCGACAGGGGAGGTCGACGAGCAGTACTTC	CASSSTGEVDEQYF
TRBJ1-1	.	TRBV9	.	TGTGCCAGCAGCGTAGCGGACAGGAACACTGAAGCTTTCTTT	CASSVADRNTEAFF
TRBJ1-3	.	TRBV5-1	TRBD1	TGCGCCAGCAGCGAAACTCCGGGACAGCTCTCTGGAAACACCATATATTTT	CASSETPGQLSGNTIYF
TRBJ1-2	.	TRBV2	.	TGTGCCAGCAGTGAAGCCCTTGACAGGTTGCAAGGGGGCTACACCTTC	CASSEALDRLQGGYTF
TRBJ2-5	.	TRBV29-1	.	TGCAGCGGACACGGACAGTACCAAGAGACCCAGTACTTC	CSGHGQYQETQYF
TRBJ2-5	.	TRBV2	TRBD2	TGTGCCAGCAAAGGTCCAGCGGGGGGAGAGACCCAGTACTTC	CASKGPAGGETQYF
TRBJ2-7	.	TRBV19	.	TGTGCCAGTAGTATTGACAGTGGAACCTACGAGCAGTACTTC	CASSIDSGTYEQYF
TRBJ2-7	.	TRBV28	TRBD2	TGTGCCAGCAGTTCTAGCGGACTAGCGTCAGGCGAGCAGTACTTC	CASSSSGLASGEQYF
TRBJ1-2	once	TRBV4-1	.	TGCGCCAGCAGCCAAATGGACTCATCGGCGAGCTATGGCTACACCTTC	CASSQMDSSASYGYTF
TRBJ2-5	.	TRBV11-2	.	TGTGCCAGCAGCCACCCCGTGGCGGCTCAAGAGACCCAGTACTTC	CASSHPVAAQETQYF
TRBJ2-7	.	TRBV4-1	.	TGCGCCAGCAGCCAAGAAGTGCGCGTCTACGAGCAGTACTTC	CASSQEVRVYEQYF
TRBJ1-3	.	TRBV18	TRBD1	TGTGCCAGCTCACCACCGACAGGGGGCTCTGGAAACACCATATATTTT	CASSPPTGGSGNTIYF
TRBJ1-3	.	TRBV28	.	TGTGCCAGCAGTTTAGTCGGCCCCTCTGGGTCCTCTGGAAACACCATATATTTT	CASSLVGPSGSSGNTIYF
TRBJ2-4	.	TRBV5-1	.	TGCGCCAGCAGTATAGGGGGGAACCAAGCCAAAAACATTCAGTACTTC	CASSIGGNQAKNIQYF
TRBJ1-1	once	TRBV6-5	.	TGTGCCAGCAGTAGCGGGACTGAAGCTTTCTTT	CASSSGTEAFF
TRBJ2-1	.	TRBV6-1	.	TGTGCCAGCAAGCAACGCCGACCGGGAGAGCAGTTCTTC	CASKQRRPGEQFF
TRBJ2-2	.	TRBV7-6	.	TGTGCCAGCAGCTTAGTCTCGGAAGGGGAGCTGTTTTTT	CASSLVSEGELFF
TRBJ2-5	.	TRBV7-6	.	TGTGCCAGCAGCTCCCCAGGGTTACAAGAGACCCAGTACTTC	CASSSPGLQETQYF
TRBJ2-6	.	TRBV5-6	.	TGTGCCAGCAGCTTGGCCTTAACCTCCCCTGGGGCCAACGTCCTGACTTTC	CASSLALTSPGANVLTF
TRBJ2-7	few	TRBV5-1	.	TGCGCCAGCAGCTTGGCCACCGTCAACGAGCAGTACTTC	CASSLATVNEQYF
TRBJ2-3	.	TRBV7-9	TRBD1	TGTGCCGGGACAGTCCCTAGCACAGATACGCAGTATTTT	CAGTVPSTDTQYF
TRBJ2-6	.	TRBV11-2	TRBD2	TGTGCCAGCAGCTTAGATTCGGGACTAGCGGGGACTGGGGCCAACGTCCTGACTTTC	CASSLDSGLAGTGANVLTF
TRBJ2-2	.	TRBV7-2	TRBD2	TGTGCCAGCAGGGGACTAGGGACCGGGGAGCTGTTTTTT	CASRGLGTGELFF
TRBJ2-3	.	TRBV5-1	.	TGCGCCAGCAGCTTGCAGGGAGATACGCAGTATTTT	CASSLQGDTQYF
TRBJ2-3	.	TRBV4-1	.	TGCGCCAGCAGCCAAGGGGTCCCAGATACGCAGTATTTT	CASSQGVPDTQYF
TRBJ2-7	.	TRBV28	.	TGTGCCAGCAGTCCCACTGGTAGCGGAGTTGGCTACGAGCAGTACTTC	CASSPTGSGVGYEQYF
TRBJ2-3	.	TRBV7-6	.	TGTGCCAGCAGCTTAATCTACAGCACAGATACGCAGTATTTT	CASSLIYSTDTQYF
TRBJ2-5	.	TRBV19	.	TGTGCCAGTAGTATCCGGGGGCAGGGAGAGACCCAGTACTTC	CASSIRGQGETQYF
TRBJ2-1	once	TRBV7-9	.	TGTGCCAGCAGCTTAGATCAGTCAGAGTTCTTC	CASSLDQSEFF
TRBJ1-1	.	TRBV6-1	.	TGTGCCAGCAGTGTGGACAGTCTCAGCGTAACGGCCACTGAAGCTTTCTTT	CASSVDSLSVTATEAFF
TRBJ2-3	.	TRBV28	.	TGTGCCTCAAGCGGAGGCACAGATACGCAGTATTTT	CASSGGTDTQYF
TRBJ2-1	.	TRBV19	.	TGTGCCAGTAGTACCTTTCGGGGGTCCAGCTCCTACAATGAGCAGTTCTTC	CASSTFRGSSSYNEQFF
TRBJ1-3	.	TRBV6-5	.	TGTGCCAGCAGTCCGAATCCGGGGAGTGGAAACACCATATATTTT	CASSPNPGSGNTIYF
TRBJ2-7	.	TRBV6-5	.	TGTGCCAGCAAAGACTCAGGGGACGAGCAGTACTTC	CASKDSGDEQYF
TRBJ1-2	.	TRBV6-6	TRBD1	TGTGCCAGCACGGACAGGGTCTATGGCTACACCTTC	CASTDRVYGYTF
TRBJ1-3	.	TRBV2	.	TGTGCCAGCAGTAGGGCGGAACCCTCTGGAAACACCATATATTTT	CASSRAEPSGNTIYF